This passage covers 13 T cell receptor beta chains from one sample sequenced in a study of blood T cell repertoires in COVID-19 (dated by TCRdb to 2018 to 2020). Library preparation employed the immunoSEQ multiplex PCR assay. In TCRdb, the immuneACCESS table is reduced to in-frame sequences with V and J assigned. These tables do not hold every clone; where another copy was compared, an unresolved V gene accounts for under half, and the others remain unexplained. The sample table lists 35,000 to 50,000 clones, 70% to 90% of them with a count of one. The ten largest make up just under 8.5% of the sample. Sequences were obtained from peripheral blood. These receptors came from a man in his sixties with active COVID-19.

The rearrangement uses TRBV9 and TRBJ1-2; D perhaps matches TRBD1 (6 bases). Germline loops: CDR1 SGDLS, CDR2 YYNGEE. Trimming took 3 bases from V and 3 from J, leaving 12 bases between them. The length of the CDR3 is 14 residues. The DNA for the CDR3 is TGTGCCAGCAGCGCCGTTGACAGGCACTATGGCTACACCTTC. It yields the protein CASSAVDRHYGYTF.

The chain recombines TRBV6-4 with TRBJ2-2, with D hard to call. Germline V CDR1 and CDR2: MRHNA, SNTAGT. Trimming took 2 bases from V and 6 from J, leaving 13 bases between them. This CDR3 comprises 15 residues. The CDR3 DNA reads TGTGCCAGCAGTGACGTAGCTGATGCAGCCGGGGAGCTGTTTTTT. Its translation is CASSDVADAAGELFF.

This chain uses TRBV5-1 with TRBJ2-7, with 9 bases identical to TRBD2. Trimming cost V 0 bases and J 7 bases; bases outside gene matches: 8. Germline V CDR1 and CDR2: SGHRS, YFSETQ. CDR3 length: 15 amino acids. The CDR3 loop reads CASSLGTSAIIEQYF. CDR3 DNA: TGCGCCAGCAGCTTGGGGACTAGCGCCATAATTGAGCAGTACTTC.

This clone was seen more than once but under ten times. The J gene is TRBJ2-7, the V gene TRBV28, with a weak D call TRBD1 (5 bases). Germline V gene sequence: CDR1 MDHEN, CDR2 SYDVKM. This CDR3 comprises 13 residues. V was shortened by 2 bases and J by 5 bases, with 10 bases between the two germline ends. CDR3 sequence (DNA): TGTGCCAGCAGTTTAACAGGAAGGGACGAGCAGTACTTC. It specifies CASSLTGRDEQYF.

The chain is built from TRBV7-6 and TRBJ2-3; 8 bases are shared with TRBD2. Germline assignment: CDR1 SGHVS and CDR2 FNYEAQ. The CDR3 loop spans 15 amino acids. Trimming cost V 5 bases and J 3 bases; bases outside gene matches: 7. The CDR3 sequence: CASSVSGSVTDTQYF. CDR3 in DNA: TGTGCCAGCAGCGTAAGCGGGAGTGTGACAGATACGCAGTATTTT.

This clone came up a few times. This sequence joins TRBV5-5 and TRBJ1-5, with TRBD1 matching 7 bases. CDR3 length equals 14 residues. Germline CDR1 reads SGHKS; CDR2 reads YYEKEE (reference sequence). With V trimmed by 2 bases and J by 11 bases, 10 bases remained unmatched. The CDR3 DNA reads TGTGCCAGCAGCTTAACAGGGGTTGTCGGGTCCCAGCATTTT. This sequence encodes CASSLTGVVGSQHF.

The V call is TRBV5-1, the J call TRBJ2-1, with 13 bases lining up with TRBD2. The CDR3 has 15 amino acids. Germline CDR1 reads SGHRS; CDR2 reads YFSETQ. Unmatched junction bases numbered 7, after V lost 6 bases and J lost 7 bases. The CDR3 spells CASKRLAGGNNEQFF. In DNA form, the CDR3 reads TGCGCCAGCAAAAGACTAGCGGGAGGTAATAATGAGCAGTTCTTC.

The chain is built from TRBV10-3 and TRBJ2-1; 11 bases match TRBD2. The CDR3 loop spans 16 amino acids. Germline loops: CDR1 ENHRY, CDR2 SYGVKD. The V gene end was trimmed by 6 bases and the J gene end by 7 bases; junction bases not matched to a gene: 11. For the CDR3, the DNA is TGTGCCATCAGCCGTAGTCTAGCGGGAGGAACTAATGAGCAGTTCTTC. Protein product: CAISRSLAGGTNEQFF.

The chain uses TRBV18 and TRBJ2-2; 13 bases match TRBD2. CDR1 is KGHSH, CDR2 LQKENI, per germline. J was trimmed by 2 bases and V by 3 bases; bases with no gene match: 12. The CDR3 totals 20 residues. The chain's CDR3 is CASSPPAGTSGVLNTGELFF. The CDR3, as DNA: TGTGCCAGCTCACCTCCTGCCGGGACTAGCGGGGTTTTAAACACCGGGGAGCTGTTTTTT.

The chain carries TRBV27 and TRBJ1-4; D not resolved. CDR3 length: 15 amino acids. Trimming cost V 6 bases and J 2 bases, with 13 bases left between them. CDR1 MNHEY and CDR2 SMNVEV come from the germline V gene (reference sequence). The CDR3 sequence: CASSFSPSTNEKLFF. CDR3 bases: TGTGCCAGCAGCTTTAGCCCCTCCACTAATGAAAAACTGTTTTTT.

The table lists this clone with a count of one. The rearrangement uses TRBV5-1 and TRBJ1-4; 9 bases are a match to TRBD1. The CDR3 sequence is 14 residues long. The trim removed 0 bases at V and 13 bases at J, leaving 7 bases unmatched. In germline, CDR1 is SGHRS, CDR2 YFSETQ. CDR3 coding DNA: TGCGCCAGCAGCTTGGGAGGAGAGGGACAGGGACTGTTTTTT. It specifies CASSLGGEGQGLFF. The whole variable domain, remainder taken from reference TRBV5-1 and TRBJ1-4, is KAGVTQTPRYLIKTRGQQVTLSCSPISGHRSVSWYQQTPGQGLQFLFEYFSETQRNKGNFPGRFSGRQFSNSRSEMNVSTLELGDSALYLCASSLGGEGQGLFFGSGTQLSVL.

J is TRBJ2-5 and V is TRBV7-2, with D possibly matching TRBD1 (5 bases). V dropped 0 bases and J dropped 3 bases, with 11 bases sitting between them. The germline gives CDR1 SGHTA, CDR2 FQGNSA. The CDR3 covers 15 residues. CDR3 sequence reads: CASSLAGRGEETQYF. The CDR3 DNA reads TGTGCCAGCAGCTTAGCGGGGCGCGGAGAAGAGACCCAGTACTTC.

This clone was seen a single time. DNA for the CDR3: TGTGCCAGCAGCCCCACGGGCGGGGGCACTGAAGCTTTCTTT. Its translation: CASSPTGGGTEAFF. The genes are TRBV7-9 and TRBJ1-1, with D possibly matching TRBD1 (5 bases). Trimming took off 5 bases at V and 4 bases at J, with 14 bases between the two ends. The CDR3 has 14 residues. Germline CDR1 reads SEHNR; CDR2 reads FQNEAQ (reference sequence).